These T cell receptor beta chains were read from a single sample in a study of shared clonotypes between healthy human individuals. Sequencing was performed with immunoSEQ multiplex PCR; in TCRdb, only in-frame clones are kept and a portion is missing. This sample has some 2,000,000 clones, with 85% to 95% found just once. The sample consisted of naive CD4+ T cells sorted from blood. These receptors came from a man between 18 and 29 years old in good health. The CDR3 runs from the conserved cysteine through the conserved F or W. The D gene is left open where the match is weak. A clone size is listed for some rows: how often the clone was seen (once, few, many), or a class if it is expanded.

v_gene,abundance,j_gene,d_gene,CDR3nt,CDR3aa
TRBV6-1,NA,TRBJ2-7,TRBD2,TGTGCCAGCTCCACTCAAGCGGGAGGGCCATACGAGCAGTACTTC,CASSTQAGGPYEQYF
TRBV11-2,NA,TRBJ2-1,NA,TGTGCCAGCAGCTTATCCCCGGGCTCCTACAATGAGCAGTTCTTC,CASSLSPGSYNEQFF
TRBV6-5,NA,TRBJ1-1,NA,TGTGCCACCGGGACCTTTCGAAGGGGGAACACTGAAGCTTTCTTT,CATGTFRRGNTEAFF
TRBV2,NA,TRBJ1-2,TRBD1,TGTGCCAGCACCGAAACAGGGGGTGGTGGCTACACCTTC,CASTETGGGGYTF
TRBV2,NA,TRBJ1-6,NA,TGTGCCAGCAGTGTAGGGGAAGCCGGGAATTCACCCCTCCACTTT,CASSVGEAGNSPLHF
TRBV9,once,TRBJ2-3,TRBD2,TGTGCCAGCAGAGGGGAGGGAATCACAGATACGCAGTATTTT,CASRGEGITDTQYF
TRBV5-4,NA,TRBJ2-2,NA,TGTGCCAGCAGCTCTGGCAGTCCACTTTCCGGTGTAGTGGAGCTGTTTTTT,CASSSGSPLSGVVELFF
TRBV11-2,NA,TRBJ2-7,NA,TGTGCCAGCAGCTTAGCCCGACCCTCCCCCTACGAGCAGTACTTC,CASSLARPSPYEQYF
TRBV10-3,NA,TRBJ1-3,NA,TGTGCCATCAGTGAGTACATCTCTGGAAACACCATATATTTT,CAISEYISGNTIYF
TRBV6-5,NA,TRBJ1-1,TRBD1,TGTGCCAGCAGACCGATACAGGGGCGGAACACTGAAGCTTTCTTT,CASRPIQGRNTEAFF
TRBV18,NA,TRBJ1-6,TRBD1,TGTGCCAGCTCACCCGAAGGGGGCTGGTACGATAATTCACCCCTCCACTTT,CASSPEGGWYDNSPLHF
TRBV11-2,NA,TRBJ2-5,NA,TGTGCCAGCAGCTTCCGGCCAGAGACCCAGTACTTC,CASSFRPETQYF
TRBV7-2,NA,TRBJ1-5,NA,TGTGCCAGCAGCTTAGGTATGAGTCAGCCCCAGCATTTT,CASSLGMSQPQHF
TRBV2,NA,TRBJ1-3,NA,TGTGCCAGCAGAGCAGGGACCTCTGGAAACACCATATATTTT,CASRAGTSGNTIYF
TRBV7-9,NA,TRBJ1-1,NA,TGTGCCAGCAGCGCATTCAGGAACACTGAAGCTTTCTTT,CASSAFRNTEAFF
TRBV5-4,NA,TRBJ2-7,NA,TGTGCCAGCAGCTTGGCAGTGGGCCCCTACGAGCAGTACTTC,CASSLAVGPYEQYF
TRBV10-3,NA,TRBJ2-7,TRBD2,TGTGCCATCAGTCCTGGGACTAGCGGAACGAGCTCCTACGAGCAGTACTTC,CAISPGTSGTSSYEQYF
TRBV19,NA,TRBJ2-5,TRBD2,TGTGCCAGTAGTAACCTAGCGGGGGGCCCGGTTAAGACCCAGTACTTC,CASSNLAGGPVKTQYF
TRBV18,NA,TRBJ2-1,NA,TGTGCCAGCTCAGGTCGGGTCCCTGGGGTGAATGAGCAGTTCTTC,CASSGRVPGVNEQFF
TRBV18,NA,TRBJ2-5,NA,TGTGCCAGCTCCCGGGGGACAGTGTACCAAGAGACCCAGTACTTC,CASSRGTVYQETQYF
TRBV10-2,NA,TRBJ1-5,TRBD1,TGCGCCAGCAGGGAGACAGGGGTTAGCAATCAGCCCCAGCATTTT,CASRETGVSNQPQHF
TRBV29-1,NA,TRBJ1-3,TRBD1,TGCAGCGTTGCGGGACAGTCTGGAAACACCATATATTTT,CSVAGQSGNTIYF
TRBV6-6,NA,TRBJ1-6,NA,TGTGCCAGCGGGGGATCTGGGGGAAATTCACCCCTCCACTTT,CASGGSGGNSPLHF
TRBV10-3,NA,TRBJ1-6,NA,TGTGCCATCAGTGAAAGCGATAATTCACCCCTCCACTTT,CAISESDNSPLHF
TRBV6-5,NA,TRBJ2-3,TRBD1,TGTGCCAGCAGTACCTCAGGGGGTAGGACAGATACGCAGTATTTT,CASSTSGGRTDTQYF
TRBV10-2,NA,TRBJ1-3,TRBD1,TGCGCCAGCAGCGAATTGGGACAGCAGAGAAACACCATATATTTT,CASSELGQQRNTIYF
TRBV29-1,NA,TRBJ2-1,TRBD2,TGCAGCGTTGAAGCTTCGGCGGGGGGCTACGAGCAGTTCTTC,CSVEASAGGYEQFF
TRBV29-1,NA,TRBJ1-1,NA,TGCAGCGTTGGTCGGGTAATGGTGAACACTGAAGCTTTCTTT,CSVGRVMVNTEAFF
TRBV5-4,few,TRBJ2-3,NA,TGTGCCAGCAGCTTGGCCGGCACAGATACGCAGTATTTT,CASSLAGTDTQYF
TRBV14,NA,TRBJ1-4,NA,TGTGCCAGCAGCCAAGGGGAGCTAACAACTAATGAAAAACTGTTTTTT,CASSQGELTTNEKLFF
TRBV5-4,NA,TRBJ1-2,NA,TGTGCCAGCAGTTACGGGACGGCACCCTATGGCTACACCTTC,CASSYGTAPYGYTF
TRBV5-1,NA,TRBJ2-7,NA,TGCGCCAGCAGCACTAGCTTGGGCTCCTACGAGCAGTACTTC,CASSTSLGSYEQYF
TRBV5-1,NA,TRBJ2-5,NA,TGCGCCAGCAGCTCCTACCTGGCGGAGACCCAGTACTTC,CASSSYLAETQYF
TRBV6-5,NA,TRBJ2-7,NA,TGTGCCACACGTCGTGCAGGGTTGCCAACCTACGAGCAGTACTTC,CATRRAGLPTYEQYF
TRBV15,NA,TRBJ2-5,NA,TGTGCCACCAGCAGAGTAGCGGCTAGCTTCCAAGAGACCCAGTACTTC,CATSRVAASFQETQYF
TRBV28,NA,TRBJ2-6,NA,TGTGCCAGCAGACTAGTCGGGGGAAACTCTGGGGCCAACGTCCTGACTTTC,CASRLVGGNSGANVLTF
TRBV6-4,NA,TRBJ2-7,NA,TGTGCCAGTATTTACTACGAGCAGTACTTC,CASIYYEQYF
TRBV29-1,NA,TRBJ2-7,NA,TGCAGCGTTCTCGGGGGAGCCTACGAGCAGTACTTC,CSVLGGAYEQYF
TRBV6-1,NA,TRBJ2-2,NA,TGTGCCAGCAGTCAAGAGCTCACCGGGGAGCTGTTTTTT,CASSQELTGELFF
TRBV2,NA,TRBJ2-5,NA,TGTGCAACCAGCATGCAGGGCCTCCAAGAGACCCAGTACTTC,CATSMQGLQETQYF
TRBV15,NA,TRBJ1-1,TRBD1,TGTGCCACCAGCACGGGACAGGGGAACACTGAAGCTTTCTTT,CATSTGQGNTEAFF
TRBV19,once,TRBJ1-5,TRBD1,TGTGCCAGCTCAAGCACAGGGGCCAATCAGCCCCAGCATTTT,CASSSTGANQPQHF
TRBV11-3,many,TRBJ2-7,NA,TGTGCCAGCAGCTTAGCCGGACACTATTACGAGCAGTACTTC,CASSLAGHYYEQYF